Below, 25 T cell receptor beta chains from the same sample are listed, as sequenced in a study of human T cells and chemical hapten exposure. TCRdb fed the RACE reads into MiXCR, producing one record per CDR3 protein. The sample carries fewer than 500,000 distinct CDR3 sequences, approximately 5.1% recorded once. Documented time point: patch test 1, 2 weeks after DPC sensitization. Treatment of the sample: therapeutic diphenylcyclopropenone sensitization with weekly scalp DPC. Sequencing was performed on whole blood, taken in connection with sensitization to the hapten diphenylcyclopropenone (DPC). The origin of the receptors is a woman aged 45-60 years with alopecia areata. Some clones in this sample may be carry-over from other donors' samples.

In this sample, this clonotype turned up many times. The chain uses TRBV7-9 and TRBJ1-1; 9 nucleotides match TRBD1. The ends lost 5 bases at V and 3 bases at J; junction bases unmatched: 10. Germline values: CDR1 SEHNR, CDR2 FQNEAQ (reference sequence). The CDR3 covers 16 residues. The CDR3 DNA sequence: TGTGCCAGCAGCACTTACAGGGGGCGAGGGGACACTGAAGCTTTCTTT. It translates to CASSTYRGRGDTEAFF.

This clonotype has just a few counts. The CDR3 DNA reads as TGTGCCAGCAGCTTGGCGGGGGCCCGAGAGACCCAGTACTTC. It is translated as CASSLAGARETQYF. This chain uses TRBV13 with TRBJ2-5, with a possible D match to TRBD2 (7 bases). This CDR3 spans 14 amino acids. Trimming took off 3 bases at V and 4 bases at J, with 12 bases between the two ends. Germline V gives CDR1 PRHDT, CDR2 FYEKMQ (reference sequence).

V gene TRBV28 combines with J gene TRBJ2-4; D might be TRBD2 (6 bases). Germline CDR1 and CDR2: MDHEN and SYDVKM. Trimming took 5 bases from V and 8 from J, leaving 19 bases between them. This CDR3 has 15 amino acids. CDR3 residues: CASSDGLSNRDIQYF. The CDR3 DNA sequence: TGTGCCAGCAGTGACGGACTATCAAATCGAGACATTCAGTACTTC.

This rearrangement joins TRBV30 to TRBJ2-7, with TRBD1 matching over 9 bases. The trim removed 7 bases at V and 7 bases at J, leaving 11 bases unmatched. CDR1 and CDR2 from the germline V gene are GTSNPN and SVGIG (reference sequence). The length of the CDR3 is 13 residues. CDR3 sequence: CAYRRDREREQYF. The CDR3 DNA is TGTGCCTACCGCCGGGACAGGGAGCGAGAGCAGTACTTC. Drawing the rest from reference TRBV30 and TRBJ2-7, the complete variable domain is SQTIHQWPATLVQPVGSPLSLECTVEGTSNPNLYWYRQAAGRGLQLLFYSVGIGQISSEVPQNLSASRPQDRQFILSSKKLLLSDSGFYLCAYRRDREREQYFGPGTRLTVT.

CDR3 amino acids: CSARGGTPLKVSDTQYF. Written as DNA, the CDR3 is TGCAGTGCTAGGGGTGGGACTCCCTTAAAGGTATCAGATACGCAGTATTTT. The chain employs TRBV20-1 and TRBJ2-3, with D possibly matching TRBD2 (6 bases). This CDR3 has 17 residues. The germline gives CDR1 DFQATT, CDR2 SNEGSKA (reference sequence). Deletions cut 3 bases from V and 4 bases from J, with 23 bases between.

This clonotype was counted a few times. The rearrangement uses TRBV19 and TRBJ2-7; D uncertain. Germline loops: CDR1 LNHDA, CDR2 SQIVND (reference sequence). The V end was cut by 3 bases, the J end by 0 bases, with 9 bases between. This CDR3 contains 14 residues. The CDR3 here is CASSISVSSYEQYF. CDR3 nucleotide sequence: TGTGCCAGTAGTATCTCCGTCAGCTCCTACGAGCAGTACTTC.

This clonotype was seen at least ten times. The CDR3 protein is CASSQDTAYEQYF. For the CDR3, the DNA is TGTGCCAGCAGCCAAGATACGGCCTACGAGCAGTACTTC. The chain has TRBV3-1 and TRBJ2-7; D remains unclear. Trimming took off 0 bases at V and 2 bases at J, with 5 bases between the two ends. From germline, CDR1 is LGHDT and CDR2 YNNKEL (reference sequence). This CDR3 contains 13 residues.

There are many counts of this clonotype. V and J are TRBV7-2 and TRBJ1-6; 9 positions match TRBD1. The CDR3 consists of 14 residues. The junction had 5 bases not matched to a gene; V was cut back by 6 bases and J by 8 bases. CDR1 is SGHTA and CDR2 is FQGNSA in the germline V gene. The CDR3 spells CASRRDRVDSPLHF. The CDR3 DNA sequence: TGTGCCAGCAGACGGGACAGGGTTGATTCACCCCTCCACTTT.

Ten or more counts support this clonotype. The gene calls are TRBV20-1 and TRBJ2-7; D possibly uses TRBD1 or TRBD2 (5 bases each). The CDR3 extends over 12 amino acids. Trimming removed 7 bases from V and 0 bases from J, with 10 bases in between. From germline, CDR1 is DFQATT and CDR2 SNEGSKA (reference sequence). The CDR3 spells CSVSGTSYEQYF. In nucleotides, the CDR3 is TGCAGTGTGTCCGGGACCTCCTACGAGCAGTACTTC.

This clonotype has a count of ten or more. This chain joins TRBV5-5 and TRBJ1-2; D call uncertain. The V gene's germline CDR1 is SGHKS and CDR2 YYEKEE (reference sequence). This CDR3 spans 15 amino acids. V lost 2 bases, J lost 4 bases, and 15 bases lay in between. The CDR3 is CASSLDNPTLYGYTF. The CDR3 DNA follows: TGTGCCAGCAGCTTAGACAATCCCACCCTCTATGGCTACACCTTC.

This clonotype showed up many times. J is TRBJ1-5 and V is TRBV20-1; no firm D call. The V end lost 3 bases, the J end lost 1 base, and 22 bases lay between the germline ends. Germline loops: CDR1 DFQATT, CDR2 SNEGSKA (reference sequence). CDR3 length: 18 amino acids. CDR3 sequence: CSASKVIDGVESNQPQHF. For the CDR3, the DNA is TGCAGTGCTAGTAAGGTCATCGACGGGGTCGAAAGCAATCAGCCCCAGCATTTT.

J is TRBJ2-5 and V is TRBV7-2; D is perhaps TRBD1 or TRBD2 (7 bases each). CDR3 length: 15 residues. The V and J ends lost 2 bases and 4 bases respectively, with 14 bases between them. The germline CDR1 and CDR2 sequences are SGHTA and FQGNSA. Here the CDR3 reads CASSLRGGQRETQYF. In DNA, the CDR3 is TGTGCCAGCAGCTTAAGGGGGGGACAGCGAGAGACCCAGTACTTC.

There are many counts of this clonotype. The J gene is TRBJ2-2, the V gene TRBV20-1; D call uncertain. CDR1 is DFQATT and CDR2 is SNEGSKA in the germline V gene (reference sequence). CDR3 length: 14 residues. CDR3 amino acids: CRVLGTINTGELFF. CDR3 DNA sequence: TGCAGGGTCTTGGGCACTATAAATACCGGGGAGCTGTTTTTT.

This chain joins TRBV14 and TRBJ2-2; the D is unclear. Trimming stripped 4 bases from V and 0 bases from J, with 9 bases between. Germline V gives CDR1 SGHDN, CDR2 FVKESK. The length of the CDR3 is 15 residues. The CDR3 DNA reads as TGTGCCAGCAGCCCGAGACTGACGAACACCGGGGAGCTGTTTTTT. This sequence encodes CASSPRLTNTGELFF.

In its sample, this clonotype was seen many times. The chain employs TRBV2 and TRBJ1-2; no definite D call. Trimming took off 6 bases at V and 0 bases at J, with 8 bases between the two ends. CDR1 and CDR2 (germline): SNHLY, FYNNEI. The CDR3 extends over 13 amino acids. In DNA, the CDR3 is TGTGCCAGCAGCGGGTTTCCTAACTATGGCTACACCTTC. This sequence encodes CASSGFPNYGYTF.

This clonotype was counted many times. The chain employs TRBV6-5 and TRBJ2-7; TRBD2 matches 7 bases. Unmatched junction bases numbered 4, after V lost 5 bases and J lost 6 bases. The CDR3 is made up of 12 amino acids. Germline assignment: CDR1 MNHEY and CDR2 SVGAGI. DNA for the CDR3: TGTGCCAGCAGTAAAACGGGAGGCGAGCAGTACTTC. Protein product: CASSKTGGEQYF.

This clonotype was seen at least ten times. The chain joins TRBV7-8 to TRBJ2-4, with a weak D call TRBD2 (6 bases). Germline CDR1 is SGHVS and CDR2 is FQNEAQ. V was clipped by 7 bases and J by 4 bases, with 17 bases between them. The CDR3 runs 15 residues. CDR3 in DNA: TGTGCCAGCACCCTGATCGGGGGACCAAAAAACATTCAGTACTTC. Translating it yields CASTLIGGPKNIQYF.

This clonotype was counted between two and nine times. The chain employs TRBV5-6 and TRBJ2-3; D gene ambiguous. This CDR3 comprises 11 residues. In germline, CDR1 is SGHDT, CDR2 YYEEEE. Trimming pared 2 bases from V and 8 bases from J, leaving 6 bases between. The CDR3 DNA reads TGTGCCAGCAGCTTCGTCGGTACGCAGTATTTT. Residues: CASSFVGTQYF.

In its sample, this clonotype was seen many times. The rearrangement joins TRBV4-2 to TRBJ1-3; TRBD1 matches at 9 bases. The CDR3 covers 15 residues. The V segment lost 3 bases and the J segment 4 bases; nucleotides outside the gene matches: 4. Germline V lookup: CDR1 LGHNA, CDR2 YNFKEQ. CDR3 bases: TGTGCCAGCAGCCACCGGGACAGGGACGGAAACACCATATATTTT. Amino acid sequence: CASSHRDRDGNTIYF.

Many counts were recorded for this clonotype. Given the absence of the conserved phenylalanine or tryptophan at the CDR3 end, a read error is likely. The DNA is omitted, as the CDR3 cannot be located on it reliably, and the CDR3 follows TCRdb's listing. The gene calls are TRBV10-2 and TRBJ1-2. Germline assignment: CDR1 WSHSY and CDR2 SAAADI. The CDR3 is 9 amino acids in total, end residues counted. This chain's CDR3 is CASRGCFCE.

This chain uses TRBV5-6 with TRBJ2-3; 7 nucleotides align to TRBD2. Germline loops: CDR1 SGHDT, CDR2 YYEEEE. Germline trimming cut 0 bases from V and 2 bases from J; bases unmatched to any gene: 9. This CDR3 is 17 amino acids long. CDR3 amino acids: CASSLGLARAITDTQYF. DNA of the CDR3: TGTGCCAGCAGCTTGGGACTAGCCCGAGCGATCACAGATACGCAGTATTTT.

Notes on this clonotype: With a much larger clone just one base away, this may be a read error. The genes are TRBV29-1 and TRBJ2-7, with D perhaps TRBD1 or TRBD2 (5 bases each). The CDR3 runs 13 residues. Deletions cut 6 bases from V and 9 bases from J, with 21 bases between. The germline V gene has CDR1 SQVTM and CDR2 ANQGSEA. CDR3 bases: TGCAGCGTAGTAGGACGACGGGGCGACGTGCAGTACTTC. This translates into CSVVGRRGDVQYF.

As to this clonotype: A much larger clone sits a single nucleotide away, making a read error possible. V and J are TRBV29-1 and TRBJ1-1; D uncertain. The CDR3 sequence is 10 residues long. Germline values: CDR1 SQVTM, CDR2 ANQGSEA. Trimming shortened V by 6 bases and J by 7 bases, and 9 bases separated the two germline ends. CDR3 coding DNA: TGCAGCGTCGGTTCGGGTGAAGCTTTCTTT. Its protein is CSVGSGEAFF.

This clonotype was observed at least ten times. The V and J genes are TRBV4-2 and TRBJ1-2; D is perhaps TRBD1 (5 bases). CDR1 is LGHNA, CDR2 YNFKEQ, per germline. The CDR3 spans 18 residues. Trimming took 0 bases from V and 2 from J, leaving 19 bases between them. CDR3 bases: TGTGCCAGCAGCCAAGATGGGACCGGAGGTTACGGAAACTATGGCTACACCTTC. This encodes CASSQDGTGGYGNYGYTF.

This clonotype was detected ten times or more. This chain joins TRBV15 and TRBJ1-6; TRBD1 might be the D (6 bases). V dropped 4 bases and J dropped 7 bases, with 14 bases sitting between them. CDR3 length: 15 amino acids. Looked up from germline, CDR1 is LNHNV and CDR2 is YYDKDF (reference sequence). The CDR3 loop reads CATSITGTQNSPLHF. CDR3 coding DNA: TGTGCCACCAGCATTACCGGGACACAAAATTCACCCCTCCACTTT.